What follows are 19 T cell receptor beta chains derived from one specimen sequenced in a study of spatial heterogeneity in lung cancer. Time point meaning: sample taken at primary tumor resection. Unsorted tumor, nontumor lung tissue or cryopreserved PBMC supplied the whole RNA. TCRdb recomputed calls from the 5' RACE reads with MiXCR, one row per CDR3 protein. The sample includes 36,000 or so distinct CDR3 sequences, roughly 5.6% of them seen just once. The sequenced sample was PBMCs, obtained at surgery. These receptors all stem from a female donor with early-stage non-small cell lung cancer.

In this sample, this clonotype turned up a few times. This chain joins TRBV20-1 and TRBJ2-5, with 10 bases aligning to TRBD2. V shed 6 bases and J 4 bases; nucleotides not matched to a gene: 5. The length of the CDR3 is 13 residues. Germline V gives CDR1 DFQATT, CDR2 SNEGSKA (reference sequence). CDR3 sequence (DNA): TGCAGTGCCGAGCGGGGGGGCGGAGAGACCCAGTACTTC. It is translated as CSAERGGGETQYF.

This clonotype has at least ten counts. The V call is TRBV7-8, the J call TRBJ1-1, with D possibly matching TRBD1 (6 bases). This CDR3 comprises 14 residues. CDR1 is SGHVS, CDR2 FQNEAQ, per germline. Trimming shortened V by 2 bases and J by 7 bases, and 14 bases separated the two germline ends. CDR3 amino acids: CASSLSRGGFEAFF. The CDR3, as DNA: TGTGCCAGCAGCTTAAGCAGGGGTGGCTTTGAAGCTTTCTTT.

The rearrangement joins TRBV27 to TRBJ1-6; TRBD1 matches at 10 bases. This CDR3 is built from 14 residues. V was pared by 5 bases and J by 9 bases, with 4 bases of the junction left unmatched. From germline, CDR1 is MNHEY and CDR2 SMNVEV (reference sequence). The CDR3 sequence: CASSRGQGFSPLHF. For the CDR3, the DNA is TGTGCCAGCAGTAGGGGACAGGGGTTTTCACCCCTCCACTTT.

The chain couples TRBV20-1 to TRBJ2-5; D remains ambiguous. This CDR3 comprises 14 residues. V was trimmed by 3 bases and J by 4 bases, leaving 15 bases between them. Per germline, CDR1 DFQATT and CDR2 SNEGSKA (reference sequence). CDR3: CSASLSRSGETQYF. CDR3 DNA sequence: TGCAGTGCTAGCCTAAGCCGGAGTGGAGAGACCCAGTACTTC.

Ten or more counts support this clonotype. The V gene is TRBV27, the J gene TRBJ2-1; D is unclear. The CDR3 totals 14 residues. Deletions cut 4 bases from V and 6 bases from J, with 13 bases between. The germline V gene encodes CDR1 MNHEY and CDR2 SMNVEV (reference sequence). This chain's CDR3 is CASSWVQRGNEQFF. In nucleotides, the CDR3 is TGTGCCAGCAGTTGGGTACAGAGAGGCAATGAGCAGTTCTTC.

J is TRBJ1-4 and V is TRBV10-2, with D maybe TRBD1 (6 bases). The V end lost 2 bases, the J end lost 3 bases, and 13 bases lay between the germline ends. In germline, CDR1 is WSHSY, CDR2 SAAADI. This CDR3 has 16 amino acids. The CDR3 DNA sequence: TGCGCCAGCAGTGAGGTCGACAGGCCAGCTAATGAAAAACTGTTTTTT. It encodes CASSEVDRPANEKLFF.

This clonotype was picked up many times. The chain recombines TRBV6-5 with TRBJ1-2, with 7 bases fitting TRBD1. The trim removed 0 bases at V and 4 bases at J, leaving 8 bases unmatched. The germline CDR1 and CDR2 sequences are MNHEY and SVGAGI. The CDR3 loop spans 16 amino acids. CDR3 region: CASSYSIRGRVYGYTF. DNA of the CDR3: TGTGCCAGCAGTTACTCAATAAGGGGGCGCGTCTATGGCTACACCTTC.

This clonotype appeared many times. This sequence joins TRBV20-1 and TRBJ2-2, with D possibly being TRBD1 (6 bases). The CDR3 sequence is 13 residues long. Germline V gene sequence: CDR1 DFQATT, CDR2 SNEGSKA (reference sequence). V was shortened by 6 bases and J by 6 bases, with 14 bases between the two germline ends. In nucleotides, the CDR3 is TGCAGTGCCCAAAGACAGGTCCCCGGGGAGCTGTTTTTT. As protein: CSAQRQVPGELFF.

The table lists this clonotype with many counts. The V gene is TRBV3-1, the J gene TRBJ2-5; TRBD2 matches at 10 bases. The V gene end was trimmed by 2 bases and the J gene end by 4 bases; junction bases not matched to a gene: 7. This CDR3 is built from 16 residues. CDR1 is LGHDT and CDR2 is YNNKEL in the germline V gene (reference sequence). The CDR3 protein is CASSQKRGGVPETQYF. DNA of the CDR3: TGTGCCAGCAGCCAAAAGCGGGGGGGTGTACCAGAGACCCAGTACTTC.

This clonotype was observed many times. The V gene is TRBV6-5, the J gene TRBJ2-3, with a possible D match to TRBD1 (6 bases). The CDR3 sequence is 13 residues long. Germline V CDR1 and CDR2: MNHEY, SVGAGI. V lost 2 bases and J lost 4, with 7 bases in between. CDR3 coding DNA: TGTGCCAGCAGTTACACAGGGCCAGATACGCAGTATTTT. Residues: CASSYTGPDTQYF.

At least ten counts were recorded for this clonotype. The V call is TRBV7-9, the J call TRBJ1-1; D call uncertain. The CDR3 is 13 amino acids. Per the germline V gene, CDR1 is SEHNR and CDR2 is FQNEAQ (reference sequence). V lost 3 bases, J lost 0 bases, and 5 bases lay in between. In nucleotides, the CDR3 is TGTGCCAGCAGCTTTGATATGAACACTGAAGCTTTCTTT. This sequence encodes CASSFDMNTEAFF.

At least ten counts were recorded for this clonotype. The DNA for the CDR3 is TGTGCCAGCTCCGATAGTCGTCGGACTCAAGCTTTCTTT. Translated: CASSDSRRTQAFF. The V and J genes are TRBV18 and TRBJ1-1; no reliable D call. Germline assignment: CDR1 KGHSH and CDR2 LQKENI. The CDR3 has 13 amino acids. Trimming pared 6 bases from V and 9 bases from J, leaving 17 bases between.

This clonotype was observed a handful of times. CDR3 amino acids: CASSSQQETQYF. The CDR3 region has the DNA TGCGCCAGCAGCTCTCAGCAAGAGACCCAGTACTTC. This chain links TRBV5-1 with TRBJ2-5; D gene ambiguous. V was cut by 3 bases and J by 2 bases, with 5 bases left in between. Per the germline V gene, CDR1 is SGHRS and CDR2 is YFSETQ. This CDR3 region has 12 residues.

In this sample, this clonotype turned up a few times. The genes are TRBV7-9 and TRBJ1-5, with D unresolved. Trimming shortened V by 1 base and J by 6 bases, and 4 bases separated the two germline ends. This CDR3 has 12 amino acids. Per the germline V gene, CDR1 is SEHNR and CDR2 is FQNEAQ (reference sequence). This CDR3 reads CASSLGVQPQHF. CDR3 in DNA: TGTGCCAGCAGCTTAGGTGTTCAGCCCCAGCATTTT.

This clonotype showed up many times. The J gene is TRBJ1-5, the V gene TRBV7-2; the D is unclear. The CDR3 runs to 14 residues. Germline loops: CDR1 SGHTA, CDR2 FQGNSA. Trimming pared 1 base from V and 7 bases from J, leaving 11 bases between. The CDR3 region has the DNA TGTGCCAGCAGCTTAGATTCCCTAGGACAGCCCCAGCATTTT. This translates into CASSLDSLGQPQHF.

This clonotype was counted at least ten times. The rearrangement uses TRBV28 and TRBJ2-1; D call uncertain. Trimming removed 5 bases from V and 3 bases from J, with 8 bases in between. This CDR3 spans 13 amino acids. CDR1 is MDHEN, CDR2 SYDVKM, per germline. The CDR3 DNA sequence: TGTGCCAGCAGTGGAAATATCTACAATGAGCAGTTCTTC. As protein: CASSGNIYNEQFF.

This clonotype was recorded at least ten times. This chain connects TRBV3-1 to TRBJ1-5; D gene unclear. Germline CDR1 is LGHDT and CDR2 is YNNKEL (reference sequence). V gave up 0 bases and J gave up 5 bases, with 5 bases separating them. The CDR3 is made up of 13 amino acids. The CDR3 loop reads CASSQDKDQPQHF. The CDR3 bases are TGTGCCAGCAGCCAAGATAAAGATCAGCCCCAGCATTTT.

This clonotype appeared many times. This chain links TRBV28 with TRBJ1-6; possible D gene TRBD1, 5 bases. The CDR3 loop spans 17 amino acids. Trimming took 5 bases from V and 0 from J, leaving 14 bases between them. Per germline, CDR1 MDHEN and CDR2 SYDVKM. CDR3 sequence (DNA): TGTGCCAGCAGTCCGGGACTGGGAAACTCCTATAATTCACCCCTCCACTTT. Amino acids: CASSPGLGNSYNSPLHF.

The chain combines TRBV20-1 with TRBJ1-6; D is unclear. The CDR3 spans 14 residues. V lost 8 bases and J lost 5, with 16 bases in between. Germline V gene data show CDR1 as DFQATT and CDR2 as SNEGSKA (reference sequence). The CDR3 loop reads CSSPPGLDNSPLHF. The CDR3 DNA is TGCAGTTCTCCCCCCGGGCTTGATAATTCACCCCTCCACTTT.